This T cell receptor (beta chain) was sequenced in a study of cytomegalovirus exposure and HLA in healthy donors. Regarding the study as a whole: The CMV antigen specificity of three CMV-associated chains was confirmed through in vitro analysis.

The CDR3 contains 16 residues. The germline gives CDR1 MNHEY, CDR2 SMNVEV (reference sequence). Trimming took 0 bases from V and 2 from J, leaving 11 bases between them. In regard to this clone: Antigen unknown.

The PCR used 60 Vbeta and 13 Jbeta primers. Measured with immunoSEQ multiplex PCR; TCRdb has only the in-frame clones, and not every one. Seen here are 200,000 or so clones, approximately 84% observed once, and the top ten hold around 6%. The rearrangement joins TRBV27 to TRBJ1-5; no clear D. Sequences were obtained from PBMCs. This clonotype originated in a woman under 40 in good health and CMV-seropositive. CDR3 loop: CASSLSGPLRNQPQHF. The CDR3 DNA follows: TGTGCCAGCAGTTTATCGGGCCCCCTACGCAATCAGCCCCAGCATTTT.